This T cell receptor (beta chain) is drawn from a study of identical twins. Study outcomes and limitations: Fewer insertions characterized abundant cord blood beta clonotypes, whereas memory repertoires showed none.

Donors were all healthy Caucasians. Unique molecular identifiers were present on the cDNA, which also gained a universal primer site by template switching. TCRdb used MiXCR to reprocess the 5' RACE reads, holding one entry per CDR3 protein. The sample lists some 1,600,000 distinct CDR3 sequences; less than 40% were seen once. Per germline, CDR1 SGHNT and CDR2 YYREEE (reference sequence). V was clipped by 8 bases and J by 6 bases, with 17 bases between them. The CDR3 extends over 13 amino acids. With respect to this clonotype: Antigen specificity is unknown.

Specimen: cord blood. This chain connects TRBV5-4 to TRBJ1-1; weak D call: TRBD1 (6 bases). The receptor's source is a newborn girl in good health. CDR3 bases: TGTGCCAGTAATAACCAGGGGTACCCTGAAGCTTTCTTT. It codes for CASNNQGYPEAFF.